This T cell receptor beta chain is from a study of OX40 agonist ivuxolimab in advanced cancers. The wider study: Each dose-escalation patient presented with hepatocellular carcinoma, melanoma, renal cell or head and neck cancer.

With regard to this clone: Its cognate antigen is unknown.

Germline CDR1 and CDR2: SGHTA and FQGNSA. Trimming removed 1 base from V and 4 bases from J; junction bases left unmatched: 7. The CDR3 spans 16 residues. Study-wide points: At doses 0.1 to 3.0 mg/kg, CD4+ and CD8+ clones expanded. Low normalized T-cell clonal expansion also characterized some of the nonresponders.

Assay used: immunoSEQ multiplex PCR; TCRdb lists only in-frame clones, some missing. The sample contains some 94,000 clones, approximately 90% of which appear only once. The chain joins TRBV7-2 to TRBJ1-5; 7 nucleotides agree with TRBD1. The sequences come from CD4+ or CD8+ T cells sorted from blood, collected in a trial of the OX40 agonist ivuxolimab. The TCR sequence derives from an adult with an advanced solid tumor such as melanoma, head and neck, liver or kidney cancer. The CDR3 loop reads CASSLGQGGLNQPQHF. The CDR3 region has the DNA TGTGCCAGCAGCTTAGGTCAGGGGGGCCTAAATCAGCCCCAGCATTTT. Filled out from reference TRBV7-2 and TRBJ1-5, the complete variable domain reads GAGVSQSPSNKVTEKGKDVELRCDPISGHTALYWYRQSLGQGLEFLIYFQGNSAPDKSGLPSDRFSAERTGGSVSTLTIQRTQQEDSAVYLCASSLGQGGLNQPQHFGDGTRLSIL.